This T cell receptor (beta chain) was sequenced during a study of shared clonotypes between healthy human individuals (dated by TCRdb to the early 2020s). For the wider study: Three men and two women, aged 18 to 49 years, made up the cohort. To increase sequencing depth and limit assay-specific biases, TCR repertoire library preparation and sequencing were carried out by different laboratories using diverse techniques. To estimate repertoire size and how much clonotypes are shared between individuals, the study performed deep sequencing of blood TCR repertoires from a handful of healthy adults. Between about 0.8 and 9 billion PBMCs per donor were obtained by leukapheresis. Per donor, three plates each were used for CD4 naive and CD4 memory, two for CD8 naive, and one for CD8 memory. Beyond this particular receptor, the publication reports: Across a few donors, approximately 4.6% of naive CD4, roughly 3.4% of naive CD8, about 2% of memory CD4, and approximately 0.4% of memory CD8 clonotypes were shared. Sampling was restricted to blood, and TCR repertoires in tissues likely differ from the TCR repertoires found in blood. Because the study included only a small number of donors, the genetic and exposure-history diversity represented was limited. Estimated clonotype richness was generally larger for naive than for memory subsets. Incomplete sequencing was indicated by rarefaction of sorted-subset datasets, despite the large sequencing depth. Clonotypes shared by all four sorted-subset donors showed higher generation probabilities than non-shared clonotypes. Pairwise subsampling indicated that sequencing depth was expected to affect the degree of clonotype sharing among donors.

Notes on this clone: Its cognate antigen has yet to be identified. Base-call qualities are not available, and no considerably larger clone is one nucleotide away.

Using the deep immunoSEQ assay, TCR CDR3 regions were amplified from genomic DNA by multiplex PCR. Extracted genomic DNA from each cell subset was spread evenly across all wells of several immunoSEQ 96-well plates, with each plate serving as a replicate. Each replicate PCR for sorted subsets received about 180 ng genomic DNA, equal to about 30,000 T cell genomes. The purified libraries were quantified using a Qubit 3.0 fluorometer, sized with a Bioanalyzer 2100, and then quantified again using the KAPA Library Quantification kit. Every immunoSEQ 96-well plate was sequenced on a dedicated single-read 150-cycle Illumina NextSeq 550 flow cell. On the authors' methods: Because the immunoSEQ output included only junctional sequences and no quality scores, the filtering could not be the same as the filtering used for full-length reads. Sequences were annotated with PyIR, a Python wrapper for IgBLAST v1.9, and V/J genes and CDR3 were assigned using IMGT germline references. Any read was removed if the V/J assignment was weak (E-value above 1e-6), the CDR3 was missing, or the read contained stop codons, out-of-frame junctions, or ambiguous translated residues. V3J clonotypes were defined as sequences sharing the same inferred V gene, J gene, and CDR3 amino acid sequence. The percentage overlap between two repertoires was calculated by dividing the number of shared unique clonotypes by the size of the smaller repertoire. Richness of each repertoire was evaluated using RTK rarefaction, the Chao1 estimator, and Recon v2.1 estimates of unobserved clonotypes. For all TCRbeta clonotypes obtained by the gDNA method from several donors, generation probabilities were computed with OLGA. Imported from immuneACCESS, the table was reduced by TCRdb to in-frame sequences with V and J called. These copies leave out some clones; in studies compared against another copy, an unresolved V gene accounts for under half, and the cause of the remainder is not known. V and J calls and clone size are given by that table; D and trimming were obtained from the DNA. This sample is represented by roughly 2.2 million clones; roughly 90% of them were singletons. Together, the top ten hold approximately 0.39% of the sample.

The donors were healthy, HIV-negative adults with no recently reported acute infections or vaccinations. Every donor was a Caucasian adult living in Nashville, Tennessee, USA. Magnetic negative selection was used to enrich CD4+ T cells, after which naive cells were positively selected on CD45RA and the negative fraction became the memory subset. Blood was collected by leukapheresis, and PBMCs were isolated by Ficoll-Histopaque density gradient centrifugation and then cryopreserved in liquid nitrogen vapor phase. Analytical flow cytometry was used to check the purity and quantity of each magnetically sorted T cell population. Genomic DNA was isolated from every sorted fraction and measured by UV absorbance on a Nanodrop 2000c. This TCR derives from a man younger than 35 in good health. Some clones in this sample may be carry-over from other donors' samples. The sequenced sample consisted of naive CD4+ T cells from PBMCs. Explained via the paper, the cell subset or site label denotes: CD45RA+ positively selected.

The CDR3 amino acid sequence is: CASSFLGNNQPQHF. The DNA sequence is TGTGCCAGCAGTTTTCTAGGAAACAATCAGCCCCAGCATTTT. In this chain, TRBV28 is recombined with TRBJ1-5; a confident D gene designation cannot be given. The germline V gene provides CDR1 MDHEN and CDR2 SYDVKM. There are 14 amino acids in the CDR3, from cysteine to phenylalanine inclusive. Only the CDR3 portion is preserved as DNA: 42 bases, with reading frame beginning at the first base. V sheds 3 bases and J sheds 3 bases, leaving 9 bases between their ends.